The 10 T cell receptor beta chains listed next were all sequenced from one sample in a study of blood T cell repertoires in COVID-19. This table comes from immunoSEQ multiplex PCR, and its TCRdb copy is limited to in-frame clones, with some not included. The sample lists about 94,000 clones, roughly 80% seen once, with around a fifth in the top ten. The material sequenced was peripheral blood. Source of these receptors: a human donor in a cohort sampled during active COVID-19.

There are a few counts of this clone. The rearrangement joins TRBV7-9 to TRBJ1-2; D gene uncertain. Germline CDR1 is SEHNR and CDR2 is FQNEAQ (reference sequence). V dropped 5 bases and J dropped 1 base, with 14 bases sitting between them. The CDR3 loop spans 15 amino acids. Written as DNA, the CDR3 is TGTGCCAGCAGCGACGGACTGAGGATTAACTATGGCTACACCTTC. Protein product: CASSDGLRINYGYTF.

This clone occurred a few times. The CDR3 DNA follows: TGTGCCAGCAGCCAAGCCTTGACAGGGGGATGGGAGCAGTACTTC. Translation: CASSQALTGGWEQYF. This chain links TRBV3-1 (or the pseudogene TRBV3-2) with TRBJ2-7; TRBD1 matches at 9 bases. The CDR3 is 15 amino acids. V lost 1 base and J lost 7; bases outside the gene matches: 8. Per the germline V gene, CDR1 is LGHDT and CDR2 is YNNKEL (reference sequence).

The rearrangement links TRBV10-3 to TRBJ2-7; 8 bases are shared with TRBD2. This CDR3 region has 13 residues. Germline V gene sequence: CDR1 ENHRY, CDR2 SYGVKD. After removal of 3 bases from V and 6 bases from J, the junction contained 4 bases not matched to a gene. CDR3 sequence: CAISEGREGEQYF. In nucleotides, the CDR3 is TGTGCCATCAGTGAAGGCCGGGAGGGCGAGCAGTACTTC.

J is TRBJ1-1 and V is TRBV3-1 (or the pseudogene TRBV3-2); D is uncertain. With 10 bases removed from V and 7 bases from J, the gap between germline ends came to 16 bases. The length of the CDR3 is 12 residues. Per germline, CDR1 LGHDT and CDR2 YNNKEL (reference sequence). The CDR3 DNA reads as TGTGCCACTCTTTCGGACTCCCATGAAGCTTTCTTT. Translating it yields CATLSDSHEAFF.

Here the CDR3 reads CASSDGTGGRNEQFF. The CDR3 bases are TGTGCCAGCAGTGACGGGACAGGGGGCCGCAATGAGCAGTTCTTC. The chain joins TRBV2 to TRBJ2-1; TRBD1 matches 12 bases. Germline assignment: CDR1 SNHLY and CDR2 FYNNEI. The CDR3 sequence is 15 residues long. The V gene end was trimmed by 3 bases and the J gene end by 6 bases; junction bases not matched to a gene: 3.

The chain is built from TRBV7-6 and TRBJ2-2; TRBD2 matches 8 bases. Germline-derived CDR1 and CDR2 are SGHVS and FNYEAQ. The CDR3 is made up of 16 amino acids. The trim removed 0 bases at V and 5 bases at J, leaving 5 bases unmatched. CDR3 in amino acids: CASSLASGGSTGELFF. The DNA of the CDR3 is TGTGCCAGCAGCTTAGCGTCGGGAGGGAGTACCGGGGAGCTGTTTTTT.

The chain uses TRBV5-5 and TRBJ1-2; 7 nucleotides match TRBD1. CDR1 and CDR2 (germline): SGHKS, YYEKEE (reference sequence). The CDR3 is made up of 18 amino acids. V lost 0 bases and J lost 1; bases outside the gene matches: 12. As DNA, the CDR3 is TGTGCCAGCAGCTTGGGGCCGAGAAGGCAGGGGGGTAACTATGGCTACACCTTC. Amino acids: CASSLGPRRQGGNYGYTF.

The chain combines TRBV11-2 with TRBJ2-1; 7 bases map to TRBD2. The junction had 4 bases not matched to a gene; V was cut back by 0 bases and J by 11 bases. This CDR3 comprises 13 residues. Germline lookup yields CDR1 SGHAT and CDR2 FQNNGV. The CDR3 DNA reads TGTGCCAGCAGCTTAGATGGGGGGGAAAAGCAGTTCTTC. Its protein is CASSLDGGEKQFF.

The chain is built from TRBV28 and TRBJ2-5; 9 bases agree with TRBD2. This CDR3 is 15 amino acids long. V shed 6 bases and J 5 bases; nucleotides not matched to a gene: 10. Germline-derived CDR1 and CDR2 are MDHEN and SYDVKM. The CDR3 sequence is CASRREGSGKETQYF. The CDR3 coding sequence is TGTGCCAGCAGGCGGGAGGGTTCGGGGAAGGAGACCCAGTACTTC. The full variable domain, rest sourced from reference TRBV28 and TRBJ2-5, is DVKVTQSSRYLVKRTGEKVFLECVQDMDHENMFWYRQDPGLGLRLIYFSYDVKMKEKGDIPEGYSVSREKKERFSLILESASTNQTSMYLCASRREGSGKETQYFGPGTRLLVL.

CDR3 sequence: CASNLSGTATSGANVLTF. The CDR3 DNA sequence: TGCGCCAGCAACCTATCCGGGACAGCCACCTCTGGGGCCAACGTCCTGACTTTC. The rearrangement links TRBV5-1 to TRBJ2-6, with 7 bases matching TRBD1. The germline gives CDR1 SGHRS, CDR2 YFSETQ. CDR3 length equals 18 residues. V shed 6 bases and J 0 bases; nucleotides not matched to a gene: 12.